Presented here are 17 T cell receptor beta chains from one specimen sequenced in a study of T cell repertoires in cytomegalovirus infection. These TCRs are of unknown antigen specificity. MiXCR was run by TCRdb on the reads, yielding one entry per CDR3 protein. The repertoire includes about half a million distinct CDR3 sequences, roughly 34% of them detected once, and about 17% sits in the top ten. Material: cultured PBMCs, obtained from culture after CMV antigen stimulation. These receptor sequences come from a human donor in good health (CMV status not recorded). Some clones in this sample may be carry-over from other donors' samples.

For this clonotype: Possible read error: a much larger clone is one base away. CDR3 sequence reads: CVSSFLPGQGNTIYF. The CDR3 DNA sequence: TGTGTCAGCAGCTTTTTGCCGGGACAAGGAAACACCATATATTTT. This rearrangement joins TRBV7-2 to TRBJ1-3; a possible D gene is TRBD1 (6 bases). Per germline, CDR1 SGHTA and CDR2 FQGNSA. CDR3 size: 15 residues.

CDR3 sequence: CASSIGGEFVGYGYTF. For the CDR3, the DNA is TGTGCCAGTAGTATCGGGGGCGAATTTGTTGGCTATGGCTACACCTTC. This sequence joins TRBV19 and TRBJ1-2; a possible D gene is TRBD1 (6 bases). CDR3 length equals 16 residues. Trimming took 3 bases from V and 4 from J, leaving 18 bases between them. The germline gives CDR1 LNHDA, CDR2 SQIVND (reference sequence).

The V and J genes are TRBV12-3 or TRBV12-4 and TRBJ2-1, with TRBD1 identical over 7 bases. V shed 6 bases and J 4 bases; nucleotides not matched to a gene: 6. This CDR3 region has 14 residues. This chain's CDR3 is CASSRWTGYNEQFF. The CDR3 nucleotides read TGTGCCAGCAGCCGCTGGACAGGTTACAATGAGCAGTTCTTC.

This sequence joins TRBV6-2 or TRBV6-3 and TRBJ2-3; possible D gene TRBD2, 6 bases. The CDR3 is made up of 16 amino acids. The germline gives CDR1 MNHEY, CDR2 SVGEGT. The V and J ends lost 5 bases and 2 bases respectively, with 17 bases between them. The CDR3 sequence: CASSRGDFFLTDTQYF. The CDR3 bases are TGTGCCAGCAGTCGAGGGGACTTCTTTCTCACAGATACGCAGTATTTT.

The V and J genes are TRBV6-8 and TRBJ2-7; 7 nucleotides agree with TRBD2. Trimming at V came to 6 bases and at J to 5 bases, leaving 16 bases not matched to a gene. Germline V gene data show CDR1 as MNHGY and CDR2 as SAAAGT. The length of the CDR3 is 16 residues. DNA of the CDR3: TGTGCCAGCAGCCGGGGTTTTGGCGGGAGTGTCAACGAGCAGTACGTC. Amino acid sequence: CASSRGFGGSVNEQYV.

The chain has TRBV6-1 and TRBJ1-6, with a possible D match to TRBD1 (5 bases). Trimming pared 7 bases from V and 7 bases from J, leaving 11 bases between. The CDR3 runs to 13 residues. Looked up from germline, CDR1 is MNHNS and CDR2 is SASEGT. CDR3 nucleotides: TGTGCCAGCAAGGAGACAGTAAATTCACCCCTCCACTTT. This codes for CASKETVNSPLHF.

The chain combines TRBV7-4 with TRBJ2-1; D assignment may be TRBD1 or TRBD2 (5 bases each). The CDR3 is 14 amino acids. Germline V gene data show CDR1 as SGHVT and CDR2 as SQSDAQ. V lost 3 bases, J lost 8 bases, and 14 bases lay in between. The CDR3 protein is CASSFSSGDDEQFF. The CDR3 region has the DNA TGTGCCAGCAGCTTCTCTTCTGGGGACGATGAGCAGTTCTTC.

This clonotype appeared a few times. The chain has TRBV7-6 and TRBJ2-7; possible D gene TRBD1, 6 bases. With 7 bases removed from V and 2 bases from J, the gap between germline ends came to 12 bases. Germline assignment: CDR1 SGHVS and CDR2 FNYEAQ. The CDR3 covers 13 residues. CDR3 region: CASISGETYEQYF. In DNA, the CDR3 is TGTGCCAGCATCTCAGGGGAAACCTACGAGCAGTACTTC.

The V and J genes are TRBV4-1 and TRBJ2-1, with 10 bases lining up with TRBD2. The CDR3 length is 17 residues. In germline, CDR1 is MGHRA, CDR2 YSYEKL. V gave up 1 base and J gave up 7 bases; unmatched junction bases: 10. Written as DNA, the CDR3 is TGCGCCAGCAGCCAAGGGTCGGCTAGCGGGAGTTCTAATGAGCAGTTCTTC. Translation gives CASSQGSASGSSNEQFF.

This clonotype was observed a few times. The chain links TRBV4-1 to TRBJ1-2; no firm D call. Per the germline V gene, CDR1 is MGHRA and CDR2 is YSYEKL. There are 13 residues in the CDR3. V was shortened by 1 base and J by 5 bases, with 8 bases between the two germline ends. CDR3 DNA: TGCGCCAGCAGCCAAGTCGTGCATTATGGCTACACCTTC. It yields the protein CASSQVVHYGYTF.

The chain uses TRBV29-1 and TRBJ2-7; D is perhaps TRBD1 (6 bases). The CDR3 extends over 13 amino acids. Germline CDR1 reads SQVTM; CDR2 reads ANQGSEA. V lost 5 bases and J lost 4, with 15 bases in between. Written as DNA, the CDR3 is TGCAGCGTTATCCCACAGGGTACTTACGAGCAGTACTTC. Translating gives CSVIPQGTYEQYF.

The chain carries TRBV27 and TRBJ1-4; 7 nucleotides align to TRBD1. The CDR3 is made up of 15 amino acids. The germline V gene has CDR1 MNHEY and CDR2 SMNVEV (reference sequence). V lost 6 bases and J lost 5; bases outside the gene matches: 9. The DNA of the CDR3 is TGTGCCAGCAGGGAGACCGGGACAGCGAATGAAAAACTGTTTTTT. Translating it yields CASRETGTANEKLFF.

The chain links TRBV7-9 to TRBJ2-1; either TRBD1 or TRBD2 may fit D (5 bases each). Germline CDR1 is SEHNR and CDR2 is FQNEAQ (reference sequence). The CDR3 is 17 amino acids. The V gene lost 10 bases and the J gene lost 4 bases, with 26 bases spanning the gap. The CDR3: CATELRDPKTEYNEQFF. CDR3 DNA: TGTGCCACGGAACTCCGGGACCCAAAAACAGAGTACAATGAGCAGTTCTTC.

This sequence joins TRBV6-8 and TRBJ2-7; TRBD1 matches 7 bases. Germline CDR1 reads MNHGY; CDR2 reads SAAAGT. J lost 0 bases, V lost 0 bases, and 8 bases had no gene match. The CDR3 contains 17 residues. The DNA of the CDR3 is TGTGCCAGCAGTTACTCCCCCCGGGGACAGAGCTCCTACGAGCAGTACTTC. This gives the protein CASSYSPRGQSSYEQYF.

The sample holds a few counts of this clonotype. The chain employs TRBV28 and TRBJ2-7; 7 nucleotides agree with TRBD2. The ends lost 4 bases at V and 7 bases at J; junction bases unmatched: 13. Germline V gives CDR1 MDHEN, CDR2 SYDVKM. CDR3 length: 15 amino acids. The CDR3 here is CASSSQGGRRGEQYF. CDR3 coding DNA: TGTGCCAGCAGTTCGCAGGGAGGGCGGCGCGGGGAGCAGTACTTC.

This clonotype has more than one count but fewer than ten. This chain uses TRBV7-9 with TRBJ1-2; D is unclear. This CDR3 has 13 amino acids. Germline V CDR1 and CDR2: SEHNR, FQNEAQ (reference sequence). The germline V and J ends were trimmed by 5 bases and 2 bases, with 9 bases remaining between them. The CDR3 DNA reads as TGTGCCAGCAGCCGGGCACTGAACTATGGCTACACCTTC. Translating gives CASSRALNYGYTF.

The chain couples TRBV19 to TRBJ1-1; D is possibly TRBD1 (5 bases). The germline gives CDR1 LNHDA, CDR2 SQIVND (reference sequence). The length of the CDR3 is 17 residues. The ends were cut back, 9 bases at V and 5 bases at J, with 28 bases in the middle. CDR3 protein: CASEGNGQRDDGTEAFF. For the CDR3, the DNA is TGTGCCAGCGAAGGAAATGGACAACGGGACGACGGGACTGAAGCTTTCTTT.